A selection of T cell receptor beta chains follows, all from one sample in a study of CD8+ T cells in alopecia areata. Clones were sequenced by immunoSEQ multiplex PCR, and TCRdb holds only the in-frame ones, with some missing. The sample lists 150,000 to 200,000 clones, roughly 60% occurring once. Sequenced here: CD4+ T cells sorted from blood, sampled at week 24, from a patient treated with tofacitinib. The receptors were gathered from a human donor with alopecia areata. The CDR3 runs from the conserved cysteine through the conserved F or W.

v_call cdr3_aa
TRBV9 CASSPRGRRYGYTF
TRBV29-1 CSVGSGQLHGYTF
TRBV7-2 CASSPRNTGELFF
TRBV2 CASSGNIQYF
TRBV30 CAWKDGLLDYGYTF
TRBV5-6 CASSLAPPDYEQYF
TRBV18 CASSPKVSVPQHF
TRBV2 CASTGERTGELFF
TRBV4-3 CASSQDLDQPQHF
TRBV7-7 CASSLGQGAYEQYF
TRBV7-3 CASSSGQPAETQYF
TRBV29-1 CSTAEGLHSTDTQYF
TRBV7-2 CASNTQGARGEAFF
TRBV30 CAWSNNNNEQFF
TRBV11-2 CASSSTISGGHSYNEQFF
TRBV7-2 CASSASGGPTETQYF
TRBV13 CASSLGRGKSGYTF
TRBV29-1 CSVEDREWSGYTF
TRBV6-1 CASSESGGRGTQYF
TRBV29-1 CSVCWDRRGNEKLFF
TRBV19 CASSIPGRRNTGELFF
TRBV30 CAWGQTYNSPLHF
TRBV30 CARTPVAGGYEQFF
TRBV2 CASTRGQNTEAFF
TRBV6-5 CASSYTTGAYGYTF
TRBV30 CAWSVNRAYYGYTF
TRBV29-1 CSVRQSIGKLFF
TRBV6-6 CASSPERNQPQHF
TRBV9 CARPNAGYPNPRATDTQYF
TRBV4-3 CASSQEGSTDTQYF
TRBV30 CAWSVSPFRGTNYGYTF
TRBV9 CASSVEPSGQGAGGYTF
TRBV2 CAGGTGLTYEQYF
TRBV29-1 CSAPIGEQFF
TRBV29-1 CSVKSGGLVDEQFF
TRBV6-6 CASSGGREQYF
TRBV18 CASSPPTGSTEAFF
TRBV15 CATSRSGRGETQYF
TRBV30 CAWSGSGGSETQYF
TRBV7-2 CASSPAGPPGEKLFF
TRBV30 CAWNTATNTGELFF
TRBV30 CAWSAVGKYGYTF
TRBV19 CASTQGTGNFRTEAFF
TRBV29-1 CSVEDSRTGNEQFF